This TCR beta chain comes out of a study of shared clonotypes between healthy human individuals. Germline V lookup: CDR1 LNHDA, CDR2 SQIVND (reference sequence). The CDR3 has 14 amino acids. V lost 6 bases, J lost 4 bases, and 8 bases stayed unmatched. Produced via immunoSEQ multiplex PCR; TCRdb's table is partial and in-frame only. The sample has approximately 980,000 clones; over 60% are singletons. This TCR derives from a young man in good health. Sequences were obtained from memory CD4+ T cells sorted from blood. Stated subset: CD45RA-negative fraction. The chain combines TRBV19 with TRBJ1-2; 7 nucleotides match TRBD1. The CDR3 sequence is CASRGQKKAYGYTF. DNA of the CDR3: TGTGCCAGTAGGGGACAGAAGAAGGCCTATGGCTACACCTTC.